The clone carrying this TCR beta chain was recorded at least ten times. The antigen remains unidentified. The data were obtained in a study of T cells in Graves' hyperthyroidism and ophthalmopathy. General study results and limits: Ophthalmopathy was identified by the model a median about 6 months ahead of onset.

A lack of ophthalmopathy progression within 18 months defined stable Graves' hyperthyroidism. With a duration under 2 months, the hyperthyroidism was newly diagnosed in patients aged 18 to 65. There were TCR beta CDR3 regions amplified from RNA transcripts. A first-round RT-PCR of the TCR CDR3 used the HTBI primer set. TCRdb fed the multiplex PCR reads into MiXCR, producing one record per CDR3 protein. The repertoire has roughly 420,000 distinct CDR3 sequences, roughly an eighth of them found once; the top ten carry 5.3%. Looked up from germline, CDR1 is LNHDA and CDR2 is SQIVND (reference sequence). The CDR3 runs 15 residues. V was clipped by 4 bases and J by 6 bases, with 18 bases between them.

The source is a woman younger than 35 with Graves' hyperthyroidism. The V call is TRBV19, the J call TRBJ1-1, with a possible D match to TRBD1 (6 bases). The specimen was blood. CDR3: CASSKNRDQAAEAFF. CDR3 bases: TGTGCCAGTAGTAAGAACAGGGATCAGGCGGCTGAAGCTTTCTTT. Variable domain in full (rest from reference TRBV19 and TRBJ1-1): DGGITQSPKYLFRKEGQNVTLSCEQNLNHDAMYWYRQDPGQGLRLIYYSQIVNDFQKGDIAEGYSVSREKKESFPLTVTSAQKNPTAFYLCASSKNRDQAAEAFFGQGTRLTVV.